This T cell receptor (beta chain) was sequenced during a study of blood T cells in healthy people across ages. The CDR3 runs 15 residues. The V end was cut by 5 bases, the J end by 0 bases, with 13 bases between. Germline lookup yields CDR1 SGHTA and CDR2 FQGTGA. It was with a sample-barcoded 5' primer and a J-beta primer mix that a second PCR of about 6 to 12 cycles was run. From the 5' RACE reads, TCRdb called clonotypes with MiXCR, one entry per CDR3 protein. In the table there are 1.8 million or so distinct CDR3 sequences, about two fifths of which are singletons. The chain has TRBV7-3 and TRBJ1-1, with D maybe TRBD1 (6 bases). The receptor was isolated from a human donor in good health. Sequencing was carried out using blood. This chain's CDR3 is CASSTGTSMNTEAFF. The CDR3 DNA is TGTGCCAGCAGCACCGGGACATCCATGAACACTGAAGCTTTCTTT.